A selection of T cell receptor beta chains follows, all from one sample in a study of T cell repertoires in cytomegalovirus infection. Their recognized antigens are unknown. Using its own MiXCR run on the reads, TCRdb lists one record per CDR3 protein. The sample lists fewer than 850,000 distinct CDR3 sequences, about 28% occurring once. This sample comprised cultured CD8+ T cells from PBMCs, obtained from culture after CMV antigen stimulation. Source of these receptors: a human donor in good health (CMV status not recorded). Some clones in this sample may be carry-over from other donors' samples. CDR3s leave out the opening cysteine and the closing phenylalanine or tryptophan.

V	J	CDR3
TRBV28	TRBJ2-3	ASSLGDSGDTQY
TRBV12-3/TRBV12-4	TRBJ2-1	ASPGLAGNEQF
TRBV29-1	TRBJ2-5	SVVWTAEETQY
TRBV27	TRBJ2-2	ASSLVYTGELF
TRBV4-2	TRBJ2-1	ASSQVDEQF
TRBV5-1	TRBJ2-1	ASIGGGYNEQF
TRBV3-1	TRBJ2-1	ASSHTSHNNEQF
TRBV7-8	TRBJ1-6	ASSLGRDSYNSPLH
TRBV27	TRBJ2-5	ASKQARRETQY
TRBV3-1	TRBJ2-3	ASTQDPGGTTDTQY
TRBV6-6	TRBJ1-5	ASSYPGINQPQH
TRBV28	TRBJ1-2	ASSLSVPGRRYGYT
TRBV25-1	TRBJ1-1	ASRRYGGWSTEAF
TRBV9	TRBJ2-1	ASSVSGGNYNEQF
TRBV29-1	TRBJ2-2	SFTGAHTGELF
TRBV27	TRBJ2-2	ASSLLTPRVGDTGELF
TRBV6-2/TRBV6-3	TRBJ2-3	ASSPWRGSTDTQY
TRBV20-1	TRBJ2-1	SAPGGAGGNEQF